The 32 T cell receptor beta chains listed next were all sequenced from one sample in a study of identifying expanded T cells in peripheral blood. Assay: immunoSEQ multiplex PCR; the TCRdb copy retains only in-frame clones and omits some. The sample has 75,000 to 95,000 clones, 75% to 90% seen once; the top ten hold around 2.7%. The sequenced material came from blood. Receptor source: a person aged 18 to 70 in good health.

This chain links TRBV29-1 with TRBJ1-2; tentative D call: TRBD1 (6 bases). The germline V gene has CDR1 SQVTM and CDR2 ANQGSEA. CDR3 size: 13 residues. Trimming shortened V by 8 bases and J by 6 bases, and 19 bases separated the two germline ends. Here the CDR3 reads CSTSGDRPDGYTF. The CDR3 bases are TGCAGCACCTCGGGAGACAGGCCTGATGGCTACACCTTC. The entire variable domain, with the rest obtained from reference TRBV29-1 and TRBJ1-2, is as follows: SAVISQKPSRDICQRGTSLTIQCQVDSQVTMMFWYRQQPGQSLTLIATANQGSEATYESGFVIDKFPISRPNLTFSTLTVSNMSPEDSSIYLCSTSGDRPDGYTFGSGTRLTVV.

V is TRBV7-2 and J is TRBJ1-1, with D perhaps matching TRBD1 (5 bases). Trimming removed 5 bases at V and 1 base at J, with 14 bases between. Germline V lookup: CDR1 SGHTA, CDR2 FQGNSA. The CDR3 totals 15 residues. The CDR3 nucleotides are TGTGCCAGCAGCAGTGCAGGGTTTCAGAACACTGAAGCTTTCTTT. This sequence encodes CASSSAGFQNTEAFF.

This rearrangement joins TRBV12-5 to TRBJ1-4, with D hard to call. Germline CDR1 reads LGHNT; CDR2 reads FRNRAP. The V and J ends lost 0 bases and 4 bases respectively, with 12 bases between them. This CDR3 has 16 residues. This CDR3 is CASGLVQRGLNEKLFF. CDR3 coding DNA: TGTGCTAGTGGTTTGGTACAAAGAGGGCTTAATGAAAAACTGTTTTTT.

The rearrangement joins TRBV18 to TRBJ1-3, with no clear D. CDR1 and CDR2 (germline): KGHSH, LQKENI. This CDR3 is 16 amino acids long. Trimming cost V 1 base and J 0 bases, with 10 bases left between them. The CDR3 nucleotides read TGTGCCAGCTCACCACAGGTCCAGAGCTCTGGAAACACCATATATTTT. Amino acid sequence: CASSPQVQSSGNTIYF.

This chain uses TRBV19 with TRBJ2-2; the D gene is possibly TRBD2 (5 bases). The CDR3 has 14 residues. Germline V gives CDR1 LNHDA, CDR2 SQIVND (reference sequence). Deletions cut 6 bases from V and 6 bases from J, with 14 bases between. As DNA, the CDR3 is TGTGCCAGTAGCGGCACGCCCGGGGCCGGGGAGCTGTTTTTT. It encodes CASSGTPGAGELFF.

The gene calls are TRBV19 and TRBJ2-1, with D possibly TRBD2 on 6 matching bases. The CDR3 is made up of 11 amino acids. The germline V and J ends were trimmed by 9 bases and 9 bases, with 12 bases remaining between them. The germline V gene has CDR1 LNHDA and CDR2 SQIVND (reference sequence). CDR3 protein: CASRLGLEQFF. CDR3 in DNA: TGTGCCAGCCGACTAGGACTTGAGCAGTTCTTC.

The V call is TRBV13, the J call TRBJ2-7; D possibly uses TRBD1 or TRBD2 (5 bases each). The V end was cut by 5 bases, the J end by 3 bases, with 17 bases between. The length of the CDR3 is 15 residues. Germline CDR1 and CDR2: PRHDT and FYEKMQ (reference sequence). The CDR3 nucleotides read TGTGCCAGCAGCGGACTCCCGGGACCTCACTACGAGCAGTACTTC. Its translation: CASSGLPGPHYEQYF. The full variable domain, its missing parts supplied by reference TRBV13 and TRBJ2-7, is AAGVIQSPRHLIKEKRETATLKCYPIPRHDTVYWYQQGPGQDPQFLISFYEKMQSDKGSIPDRFSAQQFSDYHSELNMSSLELGDSALYFCASSGLPGPHYEQYFGPGTRLTVT.

V gene TRBV10-3 combines with J gene TRBJ2-7; 7 bases map to TRBD1. Germline-derived CDR1 and CDR2 are ENHRY and SYGVKD. Trimming at V came to 2 bases and at J to 2 bases, leaving 6 bases not matched to a gene. CDR3 size: 15 residues. The CDR3 DNA reads as TGTGCCATCAGTGAGCTAGGGACAGTGACCTACGAGCAGTACTTC. This gives the protein CAISELGTVTYEQYF.

This chain uses TRBV29-1 with TRBJ2-7, with a weak D call TRBD1 (5 bases). V shed 4 bases and J shed 5 bases, with 12 bases lying between them. The germline CDR1 and CDR2 sequences are SQVTM and ANQGSEA. CDR3 size: 12 residues. CDR3 sequence (DNA): TGCAGCGTTGCCCCAGGGATGAACGAGCAGTACTTC. Residues: CSVAPGMNEQYF.

The genes are TRBV2 and TRBJ2-5; D gene uncertain. Germline values: CDR1 SNHLY, CDR2 FYNNEI. The germline V and J ends were trimmed by 1 base and 7 bases, with 10 bases remaining between them. CDR3 length equals 13 residues. CDR3 coding DNA: TGTGCCAGCAGTGAAGGCAGACTGGGGACCCAGTACTTC. As protein: CASSEGRLGTQYF.

V and J are TRBV11-3 and TRBJ2-1; 10 positions agree with TRBD2. The CDR3 runs to 13 residues. Germline V gene data show CDR1 as SGHNT and CDR2 as YENEEA. V gave up 5 bases and J gave up 9 bases; unmatched junction bases: 4. In DNA, the CDR3 is TGTGCCAGCAGCCAACTAGCGGGAACTGAGCAGTTCTTC. Amino acid sequence: CASSQLAGTEQFF. Filled out from reference TRBV11-3 and TRBJ2-1, the complete variable domain reads EAGVVQSPRYKIIEKKQPVAFWCNPISGHNTLYWYLQNLGQGPELLIRYENEEAVDDSQLPKDRFSAERLKGVDSTLKIQPAELGDSAVYLCASSQLAGTEQFFGPGTRLTVL.

This clone was counted once. The rearrangement joins TRBV10-3 to TRBJ1-1; the D is unclear. The CDR3 sequence is 14 residues long. Per germline, CDR1 ENHRY and CDR2 SYGVKD. The V end lost 9 bases, the J end lost 2 bases, and 16 bases lay between the germline ends. The chain's CDR3 is CAISSWVPNTEAFF. The CDR3 DNA sequence: TGTGCCATAAGTTCGTGGGTCCCTAACACTGAAGCTTTCTTT.

The chain has TRBV6-5 and TRBJ1-2; 9 nucleotides agree with TRBD1. J was trimmed by 8 bases and V by 5 bases; bases with no gene match: 9. CDR1 is MNHEY, CDR2 SVGAGI, per germline. CDR3 length: 14 residues. CDR3 DNA sequence: TGTGCCAGCAGTCGACAGGGGGTTCATAAGGGCTACACCTTC. It encodes CASSRQGVHKGYTF.

The chain uses TRBV15 and TRBJ1-6; D gene ambiguous. Germline loops: CDR1 LNHNV, CDR2 YYDKDF (reference sequence). V was cut by 4 bases and J by 8 bases, with 12 bases left in between. CDR3 size: 14 residues. The CDR3 region is CATSTGAFDSPLHF. The CDR3 DNA follows: TGTGCCACCAGCACAGGCGCATTCGATTCACCCCTCCACTTT.

The V and J genes are TRBV28 and TRBJ2-7, with D tentatively TRBD2 (5 bases). Germline CDR1 reads MDHEN; CDR2 reads SYDVKM. The CDR3 consists of 15 residues. The ends were cut back, 6 bases at V and 0 bases at J, with 15 bases in the middle. For the CDR3, the DNA is TGTGCCAGCAGCCCAATCCGGGGTACCTCCTACGAGCAGTACTTC. It specifies CASSPIRGTSYEQYF.

The V gene is TRBV7-3, the J gene TRBJ1-6, with D perhaps matching TRBD1 (5 bases). The CDR3 loop spans 12 amino acids. Per germline, CDR1 SGHTA and CDR2 FQGTGA. V was trimmed by 3 bases and J by 9 bases, leaving 6 bases between them. The CDR3 region is CASSLGRSPLHF. Here the CDR3 DNA reads TGTGCCAGCAGCTTGGGGCGTTCACCCCTCCACTTT.

Note on this clone: The sample has other DNA sequences that encode this CDR3 too. V is TRBV9 and J is TRBJ2-7, with 10 bases fitting TRBD2. CDR1 is SGDLS and CDR2 is YYNGEE in the germline V gene. Germline trimming cut 0 bases from V and 3 bases from J; bases unmatched to any gene: 0. This CDR3 contains 14 residues. This chain's CDR3 is CASSVGTSGYEQYF. CDR3 nucleotide sequence: TGTGCCAGCAGCGTAGGGACTAGCGGCTACGAGCAGTACTTC.

The rearrangement uses TRBV28 and TRBJ2-3, with D perhaps TRBD2 (5 bases). CDR1 and CDR2 from the germline V gene are MDHEN and SYDVKM. There are 15 residues in the CDR3. Here the CDR3 reads CASGSLATRTDTQYF. CDR3 in DNA: TGTGCTTCGGGCTCATTAGCGACACGGACAGATACGCAGTATTTT.

The V and J genes are TRBV10-2 and TRBJ2-5; D is uncertain. Per the germline V gene, CDR1 is WSHSY and CDR2 is SAAADI. V lost 3 bases to trimming and J lost 4 bases, with 9 bases between them. This CDR3 is 13 amino acids long. CDR3 sequence (DNA): TGCGCCAGCAGTGACCGAGCGAGAGAGACCCAGTACTTC. Protein: CASSDRARETQYF.

V gene TRBV4-1 combines with J gene TRBJ2-7; 7 positions match TRBD1. The CDR3 loop spans 14 amino acids. J gave up 4 bases and V 3 bases, and 6 bases lay outside the gene matches. Germline values: CDR1 MGHRA, CDR2 YSYEKL. Here the CDR3 DNA reads TGCGCCAGCAGCCACCTAGACAGGGCTTACGAGCAGTACTTC. Amino acid sequence: CASSHLDRAYEQYF.

The chain recombines TRBV4-1 with TRBJ1-5; D possibly corresponds to TRBD1 (5 bases). Germline V lookup: CDR1 MGHRA, CDR2 YSYEKL. The V end was cut by 1 base, the J end by 8 bases, with 12 bases between. CDR3 length: 14 amino acids. CDR3 amino acids: CASSQGRGREPQHF. In DNA, the CDR3 is TGCGCCAGCAGCCAAGGAAGGGGCAGGGAGCCCCAGCATTTT.

The chain joins TRBV18 to TRBJ1-4; 9 bases map to TRBD1. Looked up from germline, CDR1 is KGHSH and CDR2 is LQKENI. The CDR3 extends over 15 amino acids. Trimming took 6 bases from V and 8 from J; bases not matched to a gene: 10. CDR3 in amino acids: CASSLTGGGGEKLFF. CDR3 DNA: TGTGCCAGCTCTCTTACAGGGGGCGGAGGCGAAAAACTGTTTTTT. The full variable domain, completed using reference TRBV18 and TRBJ1-4, is NAGVMQNPRHLVRRRGQEARLRCSPMKGHSHVYWYRQLPEEGLKFMVYLQKENIIDESGMPKERFSAEFPKEGPSILRIQQVVRGDSAAYFCASSLTGGGGEKLFFGSGTQLSVL.

The chain joins TRBV6-5 to TRBJ1-1; no clear D. CDR3 length: 13 amino acids. V lost 7 bases, J lost 1 base, and 10 bases lay in between. From germline, CDR1 is MNHEY and CDR2 SVGAGI. This CDR3 reads CASIEGSNTEAFF. DNA of the CDR3: TGTGCCAGCATCGAAGGATCGAACACTGAAGCTTTCTTT.

The V gene is TRBV2, the J gene TRBJ1-6; TRBD1 aligns across 9 bases. The CDR3 contains 18 residues. Unmatched junction bases numbered 9, after V lost 6 bases and J lost 0 bases. Germline CDR1 reads SNHLY; CDR2 reads FYNNEI. CDR3 bases: TGTGCCAGCAGCGGACAGGGGAAGTCCAGCTCCTATAATTCACCCCTCCACTTT. Its translation is CASSGQGKSSSYNSPLHF.

The CDR3 loop reads CASSARNGEGWNEKLFF. The CDR3 DNA reads TGTGCCAGCAGTGCGCGCAATGGAGAGGGGTGGAATGAAAAACTGTTTTTT. This chain connects TRBV6-4 to TRBJ1-4; tentatively, D is TRBD1 (5 bases). In germline, CDR1 is MRHNA, CDR2 SNTAGT. V lost 4 bases and J 5 bases, leaving 20 bases between the germline ends. The CDR3 extends over 17 amino acids.

The chain joins TRBV19 to TRBJ1-6; no definite D call. This CDR3 comprises 15 residues. Germline CDR1 is LNHDA and CDR2 is SQIVND (reference sequence). Trimming took 3 bases from V and 9 from J, leaving 15 bases between them. CDR3 region: CASSIDSQSFSPLHF. In DNA form, the CDR3 reads TGTGCCAGTAGTATTGATTCCCAAAGTTTTTCACCCCTCCACTTT.

This sequence joins TRBV27 and TRBJ2-6; D might be TRBD2 (6 bases). Germline V CDR1 and CDR2: MNHEY, SMNVEV (reference sequence). Deletions cut 10 bases from V and 0 bases from J, with 10 bases between. The CDR3 runs to 14 residues. CDR3 nucleotide sequence: TGTGCCACTCGGAGGGGCTCTGGGGCCAACGTCCTGACTTTC. Translating gives CATRRGSGANVLTF.

The rearrangement links TRBV5-4 to TRBJ2-7; the D gene is possibly TRBD2 (5 bases). The ends were cut back, 4 bases at V and 1 base at J, with 12 bases in the middle. CDR1 and CDR2 (germline): SGHNT, YYREEE (reference sequence). The CDR3 spans 14 residues. The CDR3 sequence is CASSKDLGSYEQYF. The CDR3 DNA is TGTGCCAGCAGCAAGGACTTGGGGTCCTACGAGCAGTACTTC.

This clone was recorded once. The rearrangement joins TRBV18 to TRBJ1-3; D not resolved. The length of the CDR3 is 14 residues. V lost 2 bases and J lost 0, with 5 bases in between. Germline CDR1 KGHSH, CDR2 LQKENI. The DNA of the CDR3 is TGTGCCAGCTCACCAGAGCTCTCTGGAAACACCATATATTTT. Amino acid sequence: CASSPELSGNTIYF.

The rearrangement uses TRBV5-4 and TRBJ2-5, with TRBD1 matching 8 bases. CDR3 length equals 17 residues. J gave up 5 bases and V 1 base, and 13 bases lay outside the gene matches. Germline loops: CDR1 SGHNT, CDR2 YYREEE (reference sequence). The CDR3 nucleotides read TGTGCCAGCAGCTTGTATCTTGGGCAGGGGGCGCGGGAGACCCAGTACTTC. Residues: CASSLYLGQGARETQYF.

The chain couples TRBV7-9 to TRBJ2-5; D may be TRBD1 or TRBD2 (5 bases each). Trimming took 5 bases from V and 5 from J, leaving 12 bases between them. Germline V CDR1 and CDR2: SEHNR, FQNEAQ (reference sequence). The CDR3 is 13 amino acids. The CDR3 DNA follows: TGTGCCAGCAGCCTGGCCGGGGACGAGACCCAGTACTTC. Translating it yields CASSLAGDETQYF.

The rearrangement uses TRBV6-6 and TRBJ1-2; D not certain. V lost 5 bases to trimming and J lost 4 bases, with 5 bases between them. CDR1 is MNHNY and CDR2 is SVGAGI in the germline V gene (reference sequence). The CDR3 loop spans 11 amino acids. The CDR3 sequence is CASSDRYGYTF. DNA for the CDR3: TGTGCCAGCAGTGACCGCTATGGCTACACCTTC.